These 17 T cell receptor beta chains were all obtained from the same sample, sequenced in a study of T cell repertoires in cytomegalovirus infection. TCRdb ran MiXCR on the reads and lists one entry per CDR3 protein. The table has 160,000 or so distinct CDR3 sequences, approximately 17% seen once. The sample comprised CD8+ T cells from PBMCs. The source of these receptors is a human donor in good health (CMV status not recorded). Some clones in this sample may be carry-over from other donors' samples.

V is TRBV7-9 and J is TRBJ2-7; 9 nucleotides match TRBD2. The length of the CDR3 is 15 residues. Germline V gene data show CDR1 as SEHNR and CDR2 as FQNEAQ (reference sequence). V lost 4 bases, J lost 5 bases, and 9 bases stayed unmatched. In nucleotides, the CDR3 is TGTGCCAGCAGCTGGCTAGCGGGGAGGGGAAACGAGCAGTACTTC. Translation: CASSWLAGRGNEQYF.

This clonotype has a handful of counts. J is TRBJ1-5 and V is TRBV3-1, with TRBD1 identical over 7 bases. J gave up 6 bases and V 0 bases, and 5 bases lay outside the gene matches. The CDR3 sequence is 15 residues long. Germline V gene sequence: CDR1 LGHDT, CDR2 YNNKEL (reference sequence). The CDR3 sequence: CASSQDRQGGQPQHF. DNA for the CDR3: TGTGCCAGCAGCCAAGATCGACAGGGAGGTCAGCCCCAGCATTTT.

The sample holds many counts of this clonotype. The chain links TRBV7-8 to TRBJ2-2; D gene ambiguous. V lost 0 bases to trimming and J lost 4 bases, with 3 bases between them. The CDR3 has 13 amino acids. CDR1 is SGHVS and CDR2 is FQNEAQ in the germline V gene. The CDR3 nucleotides read TGTGCCAGCAGCTTAGCACTCACCGGGGAGCTGTTTTTT. Encoded protein: CASSLALTGELFF.

This clonotype occurred a few times. The chain links TRBV5-1 to TRBJ2-7; TRBD2 agrees at 7 bases. Germline CDR1 is SGHRS and CDR2 is YFSETQ. The V gene end was trimmed by 0 bases and the J gene end by 4 bases; junction bases not matched to a gene: 13. The CDR3 runs 17 residues. The DNA for the CDR3 is TGCGCCAGCAGCTTGGGGGTTTTTTCAGCGGGACGGTACGAGCAGTACTTC. It translates to CASSLGVFSAGRYEQYF. Based on the CDR3 plus reference TRBV5-1 and TRBJ2-7, the full variable domain is KAGVTQTPRYLIKTRGQQVTLSCSPISGHRSVSWYQQTPGQGLQFLFEYFSETQRNKGNFPGRFSGRQFSNSRSEMNVSTLELGDSALYLCASSLGVFSAGRYEQYFGPGTRLTVT.

This sequence joins TRBV29-1 and TRBJ2-3; 7 nucleotides agree with TRBD2. The V gene's germline CDR1 is SQVTM and CDR2 ANQGSEA. Germline trimming cut 6 bases from V and 0 bases from J; bases unmatched to any gene: 6. The CDR3 is 14 residues long. The CDR3 spells CSVPSGPSTDTQYF. The CDR3 DNA reads as TGCAGCGTCCCTAGCGGACCTAGCACAGATACGCAGTATTTT.

CDR3 protein: CASSHSGGSLNIQYF. CDR3 coding DNA: TGTGCCAGCAGCCATTCGGGCGGGAGCCTAAACATTCAGTACTTC. This chain links TRBV7-3 with TRBJ2-4; 7 positions match TRBD2. The germline V gene encodes CDR1 SGHTA and CDR2 FQGTGA. V was pared by 5 bases and J by 6 bases, with 10 bases of the junction left unmatched. CDR3 length: 15 residues. The entire variable domain, with the rest obtained from reference TRBV7-3 and TRBJ2-4, is as follows: GAGVSQTPSNKVTEKGKYVELRCDPISGHTALYWYRQSLGQGPEFLIYFQGTGAADDSGLPNDRFFAVRPEGSVSTLKIQRTERGDSAVYLCASSHSGGSLNIQYFGAGTRLSVL.

The sample holds a few counts of this clonotype. The gene calls are TRBV10-2 and TRBJ2-7; tentative D call: TRBD2 (5 bases). The length of the CDR3 is 12 residues. The germline V gene has CDR1 WSHSY and CDR2 SAAADI. The V gene lost 7 bases and the J gene lost 5 bases, with 12 bases spanning the gap. For the CDR3, the DNA is TGCGCCAGCAAGAGGGAGAGCAACGAGCAGTACTTC. Translating it yields CASKRESNEQYF.

The CDR3 nucleotides read TGTGCCAGCAGTTCAACCAGGGATAGAAACACTGAAGCTTTCTTT. Residues: CASSSTRDRNTEAFF. V and J are TRBV11-2 and TRBJ1-1; D is perhaps TRBD1 (5 bases). Germline CDR1 is SGHAT and CDR2 is FQNNGV. V was pared by 6 bases and J by 2 bases, with 16 bases between. The CDR3 totals 15 residues.

This clonotype was seen more than once but under ten times. The chain is built from TRBV29-1 and TRBJ2-6, with D possibly matching TRBD2 (7 bases). CDR3 size: 18 residues. Trimming shortened V by 1 base and J by 0 bases, and 16 bases separated the two germline ends. Germline CDR1 is SQVTM and CDR2 is ANQGSEA. The CDR3 spells CSVEGASGTSSGANVLTF. The CDR3 nucleotides are TGCAGCGTTGAAGGGGCAAGCGGGACAAGCTCTGGGGCCAACGTCCTGACTTTC. Together with reference TRBV29-1 and TRBJ2-6, the CDR3 gives the full variable domain: SAVISQKPSRDICQRGTSLTIQCQVDSQVTMMFWYRQQPGQSLTLIATANQGSEATYESGFVIDKFPISRPNLTFSTLTVSNMSPEDSSIYLCSVEGASGTSSGANVLTFGAGSRLTVL.

This clonotype was counted a few times. The gene calls are TRBV12-3 or TRBV12-4 and TRBJ1-2; D remains ambiguous. The CDR3 sequence is 14 residues long. V lost 5 bases and J 4 bases, leaving 14 bases between the germline ends. The CDR3 spells CASSVGPGGYGYTF. The CDR3 DNA follows: TGTGCCAGCAGTGTGGGCCCCGGTGGCTATGGCTACACCTTC.

This clonotype was picked up a small number of times. The chain couples TRBV28 to TRBJ2-1, with 8 positions matching TRBD2. Losses at the gene ends were 5 bases for V and 6 bases for J; bases not matched to a gene: 6. The CDR3 has 14 residues. Germline assignment: CDR1 MDHEN and CDR2 SYDVKM. The CDR3 coding sequence is TGTGCCAGCAGTCTCGGGACTAGAGTCAATGAGCAGTTCTTC. It is translated as CASSLGTRVNEQFF.

This clonotype was recorded a few times. The chain has TRBV6-2 or TRBV6-3 and TRBJ2-1; D is ambiguous. The ends were cut back, 7 bases at V and 4 bases at J, with 8 bases in the middle. This CDR3 spans 12 amino acids. Germline CDR1 and CDR2: MNHEY and SVGEGT. CDR3 in amino acids: CASTKGYNEQFF. The CDR3 DNA sequence: TGTGCCAGCACCAAAGGGTACAATGAGCAGTTCTTC.

This sequence joins TRBV7-8 and TRBJ2-7; D remains unclear. CDR1 is SGHVS and CDR2 is FQNEAQ in the germline V gene. Trimming pared 2 bases from V and 6 bases from J, leaving 5 bases between. The CDR3 has 11 amino acids. CDR3 in DNA: TGTGCCAGCAGCTTACGTGGCGAGCAGTACTTC. The encoded protein is CASSLRGEQYF.

The CDR3 bases are TGTGCCAGCTCGACGGCGGGAGTACACAATGAGCAGTTCTTC. Amino acids: CASSTAGVHNEQFF. V gene TRBV27 combines with J gene TRBJ2-1, with TRBD2 matching 7 bases. Germline CDR1 MNHEY, CDR2 SMNVEV (reference sequence). The CDR3 loop spans 14 amino acids. The V and J ends lost 8 bases and 5 bases, in that order; junction bases with no gene match: 9.

The CDR3 reads CASSSGTGITEAFF. The CDR3 DNA follows: TGTGCCAGCAGTTCCGGGACAGGGATCACTGAAGCTTTCTTT. J is TRBJ1-1 and V is TRBV6-2 or TRBV6-3; 9 bases align to TRBD1. CDR3 length equals 14 residues. With 4 bases clipped from V and 4 bases from J, the junction kept 4 bases outside the gene matches. CDR1 is MNHEY, CDR2 SVGEGT, per germline.

The chain is built from TRBV7-2 and TRBJ2-7; no clear D. Germline V gene data show CDR1 as SGHTA and CDR2 as FQGNSA. Trimming took 3 bases from V and 5 from J, leaving 17 bases between them. The CDR3 is 15 amino acids. In nucleotides, the CDR3 is TGTGCCAGCAGCTTTCCTCCCTCCGACATAAACGAGCAGTACTTC. Translated: CASSFPPSDINEQYF.

This clonotype came up a few times. The V call is TRBV7-8, the J call TRBJ2-1, with 11 bases lining up with TRBD1. V lost 5 bases and J lost 7; bases outside the gene matches: 16. The CDR3 has 18 amino acids. Germline V lookup: CDR1 SGHVS, CDR2 FQNEAQ. CDR3 sequence reads: CASSPSGPGQGGKNEQFF. The CDR3 DNA follows: TGTGCCAGCAGCCCCTCCGGCCCGGGACAGGGGGGAAAAAATGAGCAGTTCTTC.